This TCR beta chain came from a study of identical twins. Each CDR3 protein is one row after TCRdb ran MiXCR on the 5' RACE reads. The table has roughly 1.6 million distinct CDR3 sequences, about 31% seen once. Study-wide findings and caveats: Monozygotic twin pairs showed more out-of-frame TCR alpha sharing than models estimated.

V dropped 5 bases and J dropped 2; count of bases not matched to a gene: 8. The CDR3 sequence is 14 residues long. The germline V gene has CDR1 DFQATT and CDR2 SNEGSKA (reference sequence). All donors comprised healthy Caucasians. This clonotype was seen only a few times. Antigen specificity is unknown. V gene TRBV20-1 combines with J gene TRBJ2-7; 8 positions agree with TRBD2. Sequences were obtained from cord blood. This TCR came from a newborn girl in good health. The CDR3 DNA is TGCAGTGCTGTGGCCGAACTAGCGGCCTACGAGCAGTACTTC. Its translation: CSAVAELAAYEQYF.